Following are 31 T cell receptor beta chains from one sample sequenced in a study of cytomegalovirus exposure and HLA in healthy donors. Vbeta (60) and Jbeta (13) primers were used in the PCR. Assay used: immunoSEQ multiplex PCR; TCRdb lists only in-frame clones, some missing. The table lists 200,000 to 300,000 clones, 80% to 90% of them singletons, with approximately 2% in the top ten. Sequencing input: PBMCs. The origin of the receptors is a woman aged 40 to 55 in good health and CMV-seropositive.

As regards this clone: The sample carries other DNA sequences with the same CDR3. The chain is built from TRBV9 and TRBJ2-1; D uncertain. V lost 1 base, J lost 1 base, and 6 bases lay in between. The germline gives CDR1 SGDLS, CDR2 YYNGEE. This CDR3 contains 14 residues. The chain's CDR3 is CASSVTPSYNEQFF. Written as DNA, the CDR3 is TGTGCCAGCAGCGTAACACCATCCTACAATGAGCAGTTCTTC.

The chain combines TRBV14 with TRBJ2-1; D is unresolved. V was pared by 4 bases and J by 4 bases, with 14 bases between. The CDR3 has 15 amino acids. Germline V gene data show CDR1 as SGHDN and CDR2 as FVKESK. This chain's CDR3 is CASSRRQRSYNEQFF. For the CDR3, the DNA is TGTGCCAGCAGCCGACGACAACGGTCGTACAATGAGCAGTTCTTC.

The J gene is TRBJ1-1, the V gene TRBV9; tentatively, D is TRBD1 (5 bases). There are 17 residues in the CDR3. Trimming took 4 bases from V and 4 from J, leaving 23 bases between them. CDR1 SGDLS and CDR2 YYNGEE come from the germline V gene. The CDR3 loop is CASSPSLKRGLGTEAFF. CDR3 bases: TGTGCCAGCAGCCCCTCTCTCAAAAGGGGATTGGGCACTGAAGCTTTCTTT.

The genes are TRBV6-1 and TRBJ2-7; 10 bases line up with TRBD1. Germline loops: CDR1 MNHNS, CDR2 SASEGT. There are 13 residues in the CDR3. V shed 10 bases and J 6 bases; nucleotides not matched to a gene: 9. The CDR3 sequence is CATSTWDRGEQYF. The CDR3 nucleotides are TGTGCCACCTCAACCTGGGACAGGGGCGAGCAGTACTTC.

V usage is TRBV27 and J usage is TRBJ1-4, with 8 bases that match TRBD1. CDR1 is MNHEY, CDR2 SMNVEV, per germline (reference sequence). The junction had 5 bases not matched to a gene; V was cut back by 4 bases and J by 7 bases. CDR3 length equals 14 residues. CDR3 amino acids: CASSSADRGEKLFF. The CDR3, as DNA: TGTGCCAGCAGTTCAGCCGACAGGGGTGAAAAACTGTTTTTT.

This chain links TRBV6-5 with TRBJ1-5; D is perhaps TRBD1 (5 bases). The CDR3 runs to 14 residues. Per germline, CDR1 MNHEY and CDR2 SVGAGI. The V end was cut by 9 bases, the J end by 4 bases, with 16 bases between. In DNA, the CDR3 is TGTGCCAGTCAACCCGGGACTAGGAATCAGCCCCAGCATTTT. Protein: CASQPGTRNQPQHF.

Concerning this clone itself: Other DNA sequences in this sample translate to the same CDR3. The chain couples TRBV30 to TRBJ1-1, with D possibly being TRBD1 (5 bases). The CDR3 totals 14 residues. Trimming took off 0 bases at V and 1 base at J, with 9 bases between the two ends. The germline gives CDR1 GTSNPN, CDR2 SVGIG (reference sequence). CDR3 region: CAWSVLTGNTEAFF. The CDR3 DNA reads TGTGCCTGGAGTGTACTTACAGGGAACACTGAAGCTTTCTTT.

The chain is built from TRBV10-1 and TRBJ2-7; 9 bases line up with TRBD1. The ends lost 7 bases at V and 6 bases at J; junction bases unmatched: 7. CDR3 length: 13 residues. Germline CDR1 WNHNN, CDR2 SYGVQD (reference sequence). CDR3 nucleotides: TGCGCCAGCATCGGGACAGGGCAGGGCGAGCAGTACTTC. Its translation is CASIGTGQGEQYF.

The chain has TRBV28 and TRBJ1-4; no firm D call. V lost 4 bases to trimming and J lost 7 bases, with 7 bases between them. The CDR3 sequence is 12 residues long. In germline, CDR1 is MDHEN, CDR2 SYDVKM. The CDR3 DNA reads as TGTGCCAGCAGTTCGGGTAGTGAAAAACTGTTTTTT. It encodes CASSSGSEKLFF.

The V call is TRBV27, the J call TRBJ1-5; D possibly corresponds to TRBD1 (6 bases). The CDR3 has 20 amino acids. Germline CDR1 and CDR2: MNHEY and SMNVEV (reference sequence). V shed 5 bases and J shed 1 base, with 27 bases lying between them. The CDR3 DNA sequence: TGTGCCAGCAGTCAATCCCCTCCCGGGACATTACTGGTGAGCAATCAGCCCCAGCATTTT. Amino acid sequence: CASSQSPPGTLLVSNQPQHF.

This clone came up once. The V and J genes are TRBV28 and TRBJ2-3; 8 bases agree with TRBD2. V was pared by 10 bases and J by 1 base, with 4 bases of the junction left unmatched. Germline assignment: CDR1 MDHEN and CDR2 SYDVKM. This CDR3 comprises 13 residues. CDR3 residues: CATRGGGTDTQYF. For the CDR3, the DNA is TGTGCCACCCGGGGGGGCGGCACAGATACGCAGTATTTT. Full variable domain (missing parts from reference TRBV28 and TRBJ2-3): DVKVTQSSRYLVKRTGEKVFLECVQDMDHENMFWYRQDPGLGLRLIYFSYDVKMKEKGDIPEGYSVSREKKERFSLILESASTNQTSMYLCATRGGGTDTQYFGPGTRLTVL.

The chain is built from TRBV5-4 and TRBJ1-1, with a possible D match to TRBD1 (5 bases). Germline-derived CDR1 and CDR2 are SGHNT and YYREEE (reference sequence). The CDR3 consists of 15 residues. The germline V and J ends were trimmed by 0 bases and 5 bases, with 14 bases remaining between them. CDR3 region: CASSLGLGEGTEAFF. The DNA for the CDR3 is TGTGCCAGCAGCTTGGGTCTGGGGGAGGGGACTGAAGCTTTCTTT.

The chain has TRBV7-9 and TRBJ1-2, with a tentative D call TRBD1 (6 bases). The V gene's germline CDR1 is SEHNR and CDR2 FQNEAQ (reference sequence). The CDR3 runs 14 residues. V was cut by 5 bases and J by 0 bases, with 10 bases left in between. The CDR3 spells CASSRDMSNYGYTF. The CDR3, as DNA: TGTGCCAGCAGCCGGGACATGTCTAACTATGGCTACACCTTC.

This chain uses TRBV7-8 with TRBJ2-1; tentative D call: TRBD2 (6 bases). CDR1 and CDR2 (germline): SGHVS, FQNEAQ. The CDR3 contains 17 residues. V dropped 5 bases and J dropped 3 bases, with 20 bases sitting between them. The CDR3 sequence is CASSKGLVGPFYNEQFF. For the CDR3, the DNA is TGTGCCAGCAGCAAGGGACTGGTGGGTCCCTTCTACAATGAGCAGTTCTTC.

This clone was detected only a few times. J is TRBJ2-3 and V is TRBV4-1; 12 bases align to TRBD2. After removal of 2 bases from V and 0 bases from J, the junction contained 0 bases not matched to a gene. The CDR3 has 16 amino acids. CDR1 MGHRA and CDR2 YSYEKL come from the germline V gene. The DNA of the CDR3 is TGCGCCAGCAGCCAACTAGCGGGAGGGAGCACAGATACGCAGTATTTT. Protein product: CASSQLAGGSTDTQYF.

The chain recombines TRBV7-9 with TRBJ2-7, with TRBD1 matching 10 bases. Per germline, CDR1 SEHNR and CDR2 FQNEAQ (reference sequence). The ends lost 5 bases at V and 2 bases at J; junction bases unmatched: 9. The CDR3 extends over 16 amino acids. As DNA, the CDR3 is TGTGCCAGCAGCAAACCGGGACAGGGGTTCCCCTACGAGCAGTACTTC. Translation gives CASSKPGQGFPYEQYF.

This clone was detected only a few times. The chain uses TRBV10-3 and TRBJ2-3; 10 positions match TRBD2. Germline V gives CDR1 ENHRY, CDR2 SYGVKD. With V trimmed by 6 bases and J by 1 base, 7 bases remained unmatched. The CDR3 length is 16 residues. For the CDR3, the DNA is TGTGCCATCAGAAAAAAGCGGGAGGGAGGCACAGATACGCAGTATTTT. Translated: CAIRKKREGGTDTQYF.

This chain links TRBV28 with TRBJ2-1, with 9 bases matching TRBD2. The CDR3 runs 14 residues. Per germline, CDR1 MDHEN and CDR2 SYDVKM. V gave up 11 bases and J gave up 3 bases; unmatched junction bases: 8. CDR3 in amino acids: CALVSGGDYNEQFF. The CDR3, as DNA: TGTGCCCTAGTTAGCGGGGGTGACTACAATGAGCAGTTCTTC. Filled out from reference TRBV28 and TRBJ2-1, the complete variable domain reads DVKVTQSSRYLVKRTGEKVFLECVQDMDHENMFWYRQDPGLGLRLIYFSYDVKMKEKGDIPEGYSVSREKKERFSLILESASTNQTSMYLCALVSGGDYNEQFFGPGTRLTVL.

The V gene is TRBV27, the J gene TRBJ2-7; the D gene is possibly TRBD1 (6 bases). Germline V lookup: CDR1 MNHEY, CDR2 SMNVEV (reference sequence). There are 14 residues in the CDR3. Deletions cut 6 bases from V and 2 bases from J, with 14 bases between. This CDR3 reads CASRRTQGPYEQYF. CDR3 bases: TGTGCCAGCAGACGGACGCAGGGGCCCTACGAGCAGTACTTC.

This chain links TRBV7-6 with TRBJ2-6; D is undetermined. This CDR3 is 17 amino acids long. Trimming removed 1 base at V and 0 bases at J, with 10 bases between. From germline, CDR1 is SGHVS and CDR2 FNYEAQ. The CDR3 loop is CASSLVGLRSGANVLTF. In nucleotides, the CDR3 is TGTGCCAGCAGCTTAGTGGGCCTCCGCTCTGGGGCCAACGTCCTGACTTTC.

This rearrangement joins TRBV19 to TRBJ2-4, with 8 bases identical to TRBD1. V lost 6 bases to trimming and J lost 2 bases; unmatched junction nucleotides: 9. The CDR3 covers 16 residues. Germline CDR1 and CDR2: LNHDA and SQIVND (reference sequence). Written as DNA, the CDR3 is TGTGCCAGTAGCCCTAGACAGGGGCCTTCCAAAAACATTCAGTACTTC. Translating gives CASSPRQGPSKNIQYF.

Here the CDR3 reads CASGPLGTGGYGYTF. CDR3 sequence (DNA): TGTGCCAGCGGGCCACTTGGGACAGGCGGCTATGGCTACACCTTC. This chain joins TRBV27 and TRBJ1-2, with 8 bases fitting TRBD1. V gave up 8 bases and J gave up 4 bases; unmatched junction bases: 12. Germline CDR1 and CDR2: MNHEY and SMNVEV (reference sequence). CDR3 length: 15 residues.

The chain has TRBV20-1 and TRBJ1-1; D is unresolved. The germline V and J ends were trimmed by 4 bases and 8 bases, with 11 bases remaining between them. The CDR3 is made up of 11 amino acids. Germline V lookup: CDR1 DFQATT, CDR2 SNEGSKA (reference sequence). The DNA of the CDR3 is TGCAGTGCTAAATCCCGGGGAGAAGCTTTCTTT. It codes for CSAKSRGEAFF.

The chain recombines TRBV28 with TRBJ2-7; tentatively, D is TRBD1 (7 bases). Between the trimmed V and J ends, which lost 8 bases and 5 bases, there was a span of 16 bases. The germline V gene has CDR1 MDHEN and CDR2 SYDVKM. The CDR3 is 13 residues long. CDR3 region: CASDQGGHNEQYF. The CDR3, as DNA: TGTGCCAGCGATCAGGGGGGCCACAACGAGCAGTACTTC.

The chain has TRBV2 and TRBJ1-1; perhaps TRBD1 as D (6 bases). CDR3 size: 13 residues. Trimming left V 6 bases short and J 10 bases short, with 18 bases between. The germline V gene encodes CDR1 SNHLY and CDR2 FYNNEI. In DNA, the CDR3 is TGTGCCAGCAGACTATCCGGGACAAGCGGAGCTTTCTTT. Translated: CASRLSGTSGAFF.

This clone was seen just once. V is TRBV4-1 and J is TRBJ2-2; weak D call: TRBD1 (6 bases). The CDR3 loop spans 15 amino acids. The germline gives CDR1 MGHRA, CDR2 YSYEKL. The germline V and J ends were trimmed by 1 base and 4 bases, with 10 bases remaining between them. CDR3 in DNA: TGCGCCAGCAGCCAAGGGATCAGGGGCACCGGGGAGCTGTTTTTT. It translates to CASSQGIRGTGELFF.

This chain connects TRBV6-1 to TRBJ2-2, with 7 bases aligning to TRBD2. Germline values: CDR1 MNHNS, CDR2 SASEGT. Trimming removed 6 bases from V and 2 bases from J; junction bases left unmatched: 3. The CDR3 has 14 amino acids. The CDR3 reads CASSASGNTGELFF. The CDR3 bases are TGTGCCAGCAGCGCTAGCGGTAACACCGGGGAGCTGTTTTTT.

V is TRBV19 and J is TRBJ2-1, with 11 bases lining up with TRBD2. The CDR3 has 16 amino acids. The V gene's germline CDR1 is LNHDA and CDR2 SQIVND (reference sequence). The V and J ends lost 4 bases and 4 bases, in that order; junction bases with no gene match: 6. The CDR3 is CASSTSLAGAYNEQFF. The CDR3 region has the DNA TGTGCCAGTAGTACCTCACTAGCGGGAGCTTACAATGAGCAGTTCTTC. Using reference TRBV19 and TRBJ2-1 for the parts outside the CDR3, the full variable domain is DGGITQSPKYLFRKEGQNVTLSCEQNLNHDAMYWYRQDPGQGLRLIYYSQIVNDFQKGDIAEGYSVSREKKESFPLTVTSAQKNPTAFYLCASSTSLAGAYNEQFFGPGTRLTVL.

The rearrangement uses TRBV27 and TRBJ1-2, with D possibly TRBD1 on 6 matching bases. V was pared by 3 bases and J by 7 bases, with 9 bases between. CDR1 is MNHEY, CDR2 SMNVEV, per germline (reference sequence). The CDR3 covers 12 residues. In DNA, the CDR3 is TGTGCCAGCAGTTTTTCAGGGGTTGGCTACACCTTC. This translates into CASSFSGVGYTF.

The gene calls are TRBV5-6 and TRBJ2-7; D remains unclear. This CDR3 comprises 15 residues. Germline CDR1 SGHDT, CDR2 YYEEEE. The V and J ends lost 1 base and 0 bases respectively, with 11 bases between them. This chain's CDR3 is CASSLTQAFSYEQYF. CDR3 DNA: TGTGCCAGCAGCTTGACGCAGGCCTTCTCCTACGAGCAGTACTTC.

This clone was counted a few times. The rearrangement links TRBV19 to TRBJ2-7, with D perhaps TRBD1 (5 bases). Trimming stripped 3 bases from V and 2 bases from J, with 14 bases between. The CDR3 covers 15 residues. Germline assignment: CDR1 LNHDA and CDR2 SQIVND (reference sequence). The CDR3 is CASSIAGGQTYEQYF. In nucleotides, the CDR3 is TGTGCCAGTAGTATCGCCGGTGGACAAACCTACGAGCAGTACTTC. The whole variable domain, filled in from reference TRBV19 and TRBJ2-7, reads DGGITQSPKYLFRKEGQNVTLSCEQNLNHDAMYWYRQDPGQGLRLIYYSQIVNDFQKGDIAEGYSVSREKKESFPLTVTSAQKNPTAFYLCASSIAGGQTYEQYFGPGTRLTVT.